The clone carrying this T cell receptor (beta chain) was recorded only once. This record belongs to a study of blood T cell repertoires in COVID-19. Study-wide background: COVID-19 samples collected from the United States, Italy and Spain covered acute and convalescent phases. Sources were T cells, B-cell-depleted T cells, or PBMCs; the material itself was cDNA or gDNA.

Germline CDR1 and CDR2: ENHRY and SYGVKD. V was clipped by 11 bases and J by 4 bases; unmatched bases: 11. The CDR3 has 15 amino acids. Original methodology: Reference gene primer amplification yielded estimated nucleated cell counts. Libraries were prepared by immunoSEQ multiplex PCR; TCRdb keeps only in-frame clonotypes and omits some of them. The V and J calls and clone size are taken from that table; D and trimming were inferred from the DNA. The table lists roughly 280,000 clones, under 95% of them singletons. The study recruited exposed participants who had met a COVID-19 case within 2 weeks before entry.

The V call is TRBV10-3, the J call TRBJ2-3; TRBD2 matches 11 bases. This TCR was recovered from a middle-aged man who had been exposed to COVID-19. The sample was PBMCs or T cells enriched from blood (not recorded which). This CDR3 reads CASTGGSGRADTQYF. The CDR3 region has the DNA TGTGCCTCCACAGGGGGTAGCGGGAGGGCAGATACGCAGTATTTT.